This T cell receptor (beta chain) originates from a study of OX40 agonist ivuxolimab in advanced cancers. Background for the entire study: Ivuxolimab was an agonistic, fully human IgG2 monoclonal antibody directed against OX40 (CD134), a costimulatory receptor. The dose-escalation cohort was roughly 87% male with a mean age of approximately 59 years, ranging from about 20 to 80. Intravenous ivuxolimab was administered to patients every 2 weeks at six dose levels: 0.01, 0.1, 0.3, 1.5, 3 and 10 mg/kg. The monotherapy dose-escalation portion (N of about 57 patients) of the phase I ivuxolimab trial is reported in the paper. The point of sequencing TCRbeta in the periphery was to test whether ivuxolimab changed TCR sequence diversity and drove clonal T-cell expansion. Of the 50 to 55 dose-escalation patients, hepatocellular carcinoma was present in around 19, melanoma in some 15, renal cell carcinoma in 9 and head and neck cancer in 9. Patients were allowed to have had prior anti-PD-1, anti-PD-L1 or anti-CTLA-4 therapy, and more than 30% of the dose-escalation patients had previously received checkpoint inhibitors. Partial responses occurred in three dose-escalation patients, of whom one had hepatocellular carcinoma and two had cutaneous melanoma.

For sequencing of the TCRbeta CDR3 region, genomic DNA was extracted from the sorted cells. The immunoSEQ Assay was used for sequencing of TCRbeta CDR3 regions. TCRdb carries this immuneACCESS record with in-frame sequences only. Its versions omit some clonotypes, under half of them owing to an unresolved V gene in the studies checked, with the rest unexplained. This sample is represented by about 99,000 clones; approximately 93% of them were singletons. Jointly, the top ten make up around 0.17% of the sample. General conclusions and limits of the study: Antigen specificity was not determined for the clonally expanded peripheral T cells. At doses of 0.1 to 3.0 mg/kg, clonal expansion of both CD4+ and CD8+ blood T cells was observed from baseline to week 6. Low levels of normalized T-cell clonal expansion were also seen in some nonresponding patients. Partial responders in the 0.1-3.0 mg/kg groups had among the lowest normalized peripheral clonal expansion, especially among CD8+ T cells. After ivuxolimab, expanded clones were on average more numerous among CD8+ T cells than among CD4+ T cells.

About this clone: This clone's antigen is unknown. No much larger clone exists at a distance of one base, and base qualities are not known.

The trial excluded patients who had a history of autoimmune disease or who were on systemic immunosuppression. In every dose cohort, peripheral blood was drawn for TCR sequencing at baseline, cycle 4 day 1, and cycle 7 day 1. The samples were drawn from a first-in-human, open-label, multicenter phase I dose-escalation trial of ivuxolimab. The trial enrolled adults with locally advanced or metastatic head and neck squamous cell, hepatocellular, melanoma or renal cell carcinoma. Before TCR sequencing, CD4+ T cells and CD8+ T cells from peripheral blood were sorted into separate populations. The germline V gene (reference sequence) sets CDR1 to MNHEY and CDR2 to SMNVEV. The CDR3 runs 15 amino acids, cysteine and phenylalanine included. Only the CDR3 part of the read is kept: 45 bases, read in frame from the first base. V and J lose 4 bases and 1 base, and a span of 13 bases separates them.

The chain links TRBV27 with TRBJ1-1, with TRBD1 perhaps the D gene, on 5 matching bases. The TCR comes from an adult with an advanced solid tumor such as melanoma, head and neck, liver or kidney cancer. Sequenced here: CD4+ or CD8+ T cells sorted from blood, sampled in a trial of the OX40 agonist ivuxolimab. The CDR3 reads CASSSRPGTNTEAFF. The sequenced DNA is TGTGCCAGCAGTTCGCGACCGGGGACGAACACTGAAGCTTTCTTT.